This T cell receptor beta chain was sequenced for a study of blood T cell repertoires in COVID-19. This clone was observed once. CDR1 KGHSH and CDR2 LQKENI come from the germline V gene. The length of the CDR3 is 13 residues. V shed 4 bases and J shed 7 bases, with 13 bases lying between them. Generated by immunoSEQ multiplex PCR, the TCRdb table keeps only in-frame clones and is missing some. The sample consists of about 100,000 clones, roughly 90% of them appearing once. The chain has TRBV18 and TRBJ2-5, with a possible D match to TRBD1 (5 bases). Sequenced sample: peripheral blood. This TCR was recovered from a woman in her sixties with acute or convalescent COVID-19. Written as DNA, the CDR3 is TGTGCCAGCTCACTCGGACACCTAGGGACCCAGTACTTC. It encodes CASSLGHLGTQYF.